This T cell receptor (beta chain) was sequenced during a study of T cell repertoires in cytomegalovirus infection. Study at large: Selection of CMV epitopes for the study included recently identified HLA-C-restricted and well-studied HLA-B-restricted ones. Public TCR beta signature analysis indicated the presence of both CMV infection and matching HLA type. General observations from the study: HLA-C-restricted CMV clonotypes gave the most frequent clonotype in two of eight donors.

Germline V gene sequence: CDR1 SGHAT, CDR2 FQNNGV. The CDR3 runs 18 residues. The J segment lost 7 bases and the V segment lost 5 bases, leaving 20 bases of the junction unmatched. MiXCR was run by TCRdb on the reads, yielding one entry per CDR3 protein. The table has around 500,000 distinct CDR3 sequences, roughly 46% seen once. Worth noting for this clonotype: The antigen is unknown.

The chain employs TRBV11-2 and TRBJ2-1, with 7 nucleotides matching TRBD2. This specimen consisted of cultured PBMCs, obtained from culture after CMV antigen stimulation. The receptor was isolated from a human donor in good health (CMV status not recorded). Some clones in this sample may be carry-over from other donors' samples. CDR3 residues: CASSPIGGSLHTVNEQFF. In nucleotides, the CDR3 is TGTGCCAGCAGCCCCATTGGCGGGAGTCTACACACAGTGAATGAGCAGTTCTTC.